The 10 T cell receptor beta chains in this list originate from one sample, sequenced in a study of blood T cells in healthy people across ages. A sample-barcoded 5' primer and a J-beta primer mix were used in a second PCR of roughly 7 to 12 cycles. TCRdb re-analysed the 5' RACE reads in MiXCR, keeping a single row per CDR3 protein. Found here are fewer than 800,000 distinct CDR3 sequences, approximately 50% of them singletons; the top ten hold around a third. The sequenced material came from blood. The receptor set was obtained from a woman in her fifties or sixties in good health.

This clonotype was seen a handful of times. This chain's CDR3 is CSAREGGNNSPLHF. The CDR3 DNA reads as TGCAGTGCTAGAGAAGGGGGAAATAATTCACCCCTCCACTTT. The genes are TRBV20-1 and TRBJ1-6, with a weak D call TRBD1 (6 bases). The V end lost 0 bases, the J end lost 5 bases, and 8 bases lay between the germline ends. The germline CDR1 and CDR2 sequences are DFQATT and SNEGSKA (reference sequence). The CDR3 consists of 14 residues.

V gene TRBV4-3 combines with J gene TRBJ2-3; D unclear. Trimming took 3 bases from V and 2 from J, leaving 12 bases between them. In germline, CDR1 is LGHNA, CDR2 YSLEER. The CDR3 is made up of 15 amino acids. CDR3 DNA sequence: TGCGCCAGCAGCCACCGGTACAGCGACACAGATACGCAGTATTTT. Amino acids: CASSHRYSDTDTQYF.

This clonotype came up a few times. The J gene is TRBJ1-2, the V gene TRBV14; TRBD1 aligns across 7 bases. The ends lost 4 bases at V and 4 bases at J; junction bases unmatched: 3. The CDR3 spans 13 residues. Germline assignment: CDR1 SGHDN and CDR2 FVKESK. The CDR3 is CASSPGQFYGYTF. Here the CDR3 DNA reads TGTGCCAGCAGCCCGGGACAGTTCTATGGCTACACCTTC.

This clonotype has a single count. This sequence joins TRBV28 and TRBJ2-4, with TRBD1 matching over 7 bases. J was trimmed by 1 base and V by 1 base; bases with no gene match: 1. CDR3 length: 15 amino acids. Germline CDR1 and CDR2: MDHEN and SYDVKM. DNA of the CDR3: TGTGCCAGCAGTTTATCCAGGGGGGCCAAAAACATTCAGTACTTC. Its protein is CASSLSRGAKNIQYF.

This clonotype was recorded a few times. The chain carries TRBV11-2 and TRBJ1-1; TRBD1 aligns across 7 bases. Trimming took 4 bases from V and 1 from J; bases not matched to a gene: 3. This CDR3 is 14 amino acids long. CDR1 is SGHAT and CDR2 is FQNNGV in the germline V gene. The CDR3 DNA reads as TGTGCCAGCAGCTCCCGGGACAGGAACACTGAAGCTTTCTTT. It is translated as CASSSRDRNTEAFF.

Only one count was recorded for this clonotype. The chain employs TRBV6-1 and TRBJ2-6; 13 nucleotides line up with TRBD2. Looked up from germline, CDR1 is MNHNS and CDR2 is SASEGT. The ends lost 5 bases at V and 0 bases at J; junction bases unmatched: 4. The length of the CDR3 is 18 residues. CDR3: CASSMGLAGYSGANVLTF. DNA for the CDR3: TGTGCCAGCAGTATGGGACTAGCGGGGTACTCTGGGGCCAACGTCCTGACTTTC.

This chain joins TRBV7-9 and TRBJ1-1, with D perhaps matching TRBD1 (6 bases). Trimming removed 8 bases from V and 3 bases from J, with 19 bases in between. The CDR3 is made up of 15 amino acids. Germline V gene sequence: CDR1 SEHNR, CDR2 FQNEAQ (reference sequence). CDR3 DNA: TGTGCCAGCCCACCCTTGGGGGGCGGAGACACTGAAGCTTTCTTT. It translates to CASPPLGGGDTEAFF.

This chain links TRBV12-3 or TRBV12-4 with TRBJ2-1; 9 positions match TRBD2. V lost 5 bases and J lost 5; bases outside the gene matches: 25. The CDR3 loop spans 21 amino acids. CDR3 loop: CASSPPLQGRSRAGGHNEQFF. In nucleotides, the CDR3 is TGTGCCAGCAGTCCGCCCCTCCAGGGCCGGTCCAGGGCGGGAGGGCACAATGAGCAGTTCTTC.

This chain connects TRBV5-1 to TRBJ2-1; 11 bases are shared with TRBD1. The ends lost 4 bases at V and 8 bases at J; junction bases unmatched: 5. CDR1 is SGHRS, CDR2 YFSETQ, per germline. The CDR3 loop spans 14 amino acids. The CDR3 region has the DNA TGCGCCAGCAGCGCGGGACAGGGGGTTGATGAGCAGTTCTTC. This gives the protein CASSAGQGVDEQFF.

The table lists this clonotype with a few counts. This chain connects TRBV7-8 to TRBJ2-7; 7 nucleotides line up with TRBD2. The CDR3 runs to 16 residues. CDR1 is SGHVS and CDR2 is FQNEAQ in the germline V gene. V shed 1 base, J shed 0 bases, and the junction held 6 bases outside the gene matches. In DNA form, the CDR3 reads TGTGCCAGCAGCTTAGTCACTAGCGCGAGCTCCTACGAGCAGTACTTC. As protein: CASSLVTSASSYEQYF.